This T cell receptor (beta chain) was recovered during a study of blood T cell repertoires in COVID-19. The wider study: From the United States, Italy and Spain came samples of acute and convalescent COVID-19.

Authors' data handling: The assay estimated nucleated cells by amplifying reference gene primers. Repertoires were generated with immunoSEQ multiplex PCR, while TCRdb's copy carries only in-frame clones and drops some. The V and J calls and the clone size are those of that table, but D and trimming were determined from the DNA. Of over 30,000 clones in the sample, 70% to 90% were seen once. The CDR3 runs 15 residues. Germline V gene sequence: CDR1 MNHNY, CDR2 SVGAGI (reference sequence). Trimming shortened V by 8 bases and J by 7 bases, and 18 bases separated the two germline ends. This clone was observed a single time.

The origin of this receptor is a human donor in a cohort sampled during active COVID-19. V and J are TRBV6-6 and TRBJ1-6, with a possible D match to TRBD1 (5 bases). Sequenced sample: peripheral blood. The CDR3 protein is CASGHRQPSNSPLHF. The CDR3, as DNA: TGTGCCAGCGGTCACCGACAGCCATCAAATTCACCCCTCCACTTT.